This section outlines one T cell receptor beta chain sequence together with its context. Its antigen is still unknown. The data were taken from a study of graft-versus-host responses after intestinal transplantation. Whole-study context: Multivisceral, liver-intestinal, or isolated intestinal grafts went to recipients. General observations from the study: Marrow from the recipient contained GvH clones, some of which had appeared first in ileum or blood.

The CDR3 extends over 13 amino acids. Trimming shortened V by 2 bases and J by 2 bases, and 7 bases separated the two germline ends. The germline gives CDR1 SGHNT, CDR2 YYREEE (reference sequence). Some clones are missing from TCRdb's copy, which holds only in-frame ones; the method was immunoSEQ multiplex PCR. The sample holds 45,000 to 50,000 clones, around 90% seen once. This material consisted of unstimulated CD4+ T cells sorted from spleen or lymph node cells, taken before transplant. This sequence originates from a human donor who was the organ donor for an intestinal transplant. V usage is TRBV5-4 and J usage is TRBJ2-5; D is possibly TRBD1 (5 bases). As DNA, the CDR3 is TGTGCCAGCAGCTTAGGACAACAAGAGACCCAGTACTTC. Translated: CASSLGQQETQYF.